A single sample gave rise to the 31 T cell receptor beta chains below, sequenced in a study of pediatric ulcerative colitis. Sequencing used immunoSEQ multiplex PCR; TCRdb keeps in-frame clones, though not all of them. The sample has 60,000 or so clones, over 65% seen once. The sequencing sample was made of blood. The receptors here all came from a boy between 10 and 17 years old with moderate ulcerative colitis.

This chain joins TRBV29-1 and TRBJ1-1; D may be TRBD1 (5 bases). With 7 bases removed from V and 4 bases from J, the gap between germline ends came to 19 bases. The CDR3 has 14 residues. The V gene's germline CDR1 is SQVTM and CDR2 ANQGSEA. The CDR3 DNA sequence: TGCAGCGGGCGTAGGACGGGGGGGACCACTGAAGCTTTCTTT. Translating it yields CSGRRTGGTTEAFF.

This rearrangement joins TRBV7-8 to TRBJ1-2; D not certain. Trimming removed 1 base at V and 3 bases at J, with 9 bases between. The CDR3 has 14 residues. Germline CDR1 and CDR2: SGHVS and FQNEAQ. This CDR3 reads CASSLEGRYYGYTF. The CDR3 nucleotides are TGTGCCAGCAGCTTAGAAGGGCGGTACTATGGCTACACCTTC.

This chain joins TRBV4-3 and TRBJ2-7; 11 bases are a match to TRBD2. The V and J ends lost 4 bases and 3 bases, in that order; junction bases with no gene match: 2. Germline CDR1 LGHNA, CDR2 YSLEER. The CDR3 spans 14 residues. Here the CDR3 DNA reads TGCGCCAGCAGCCTAGGGACTAGCGGCTACGAGCAGTACTTC. Encoded protein: CASSLGTSGYEQYF.

The rearrangement links TRBV5-1 to TRBJ2-2, with TRBD1 identical over 7 bases. Germline V gene lookup returns CDR1 SGHRS and CDR2 YFSETQ. The CDR3 is 16 amino acids. With 3 bases clipped from V and 5 bases from J, the junction kept 10 bases outside the gene matches. The CDR3, as DNA: TGCGCCAGCAGCTGGGGGAGACAGGGTAGGACCGGGGAGCTGTTTTTT. Protein sequence: CASSWGRQGRTGELFF.

V and J are TRBV30 and TRBJ2-1, with D perhaps TRBD1 or TRBD2 (5 bases each). CDR1 and CDR2 from the germline V gene are GTSNPN and SVGIG (reference sequence). There are 16 residues in the CDR3. V was cut by 0 bases and J by 5 bases, with 17 bases left in between. The CDR3 region has the DNA TGTGCCTGGAGTGTATGGGGGAGAGGGGTAGACAATGAGCAGTTCTTC. It specifies CAWSVWGRGVDNEQFF. Combining the CDR3 with reference TRBV30 and TRBJ2-1 gives the whole variable domain SQTIHQWPATLVQPVGSPLSLECTVEGTSNPNLYWYRQAAGRGLQLLFYSVGIGQISSEVPQNLSASRPQDRQFILSSKKLLLSDSGFYLCAWSVWGRGVDNEQFFGPGTRLTVL.

The chain carries TRBV10-2 and TRBJ2-2, with 9 bases fitting TRBD1. V trimming: 2 bases; J trimming: 8 bases; junction bases outside the gene matches: 9. CDR1 and CDR2 (germline): WSHSY, SAAADI. CDR3 length: 16 amino acids. CDR3 nucleotide sequence: TGCGCCAGCAGTGAGATCGGGACAGGGAGAATGGGGGAGCTGTTTTTT. This codes for CASSEIGTGRMGELFF.

The chain joins TRBV2 to TRBJ2-1; TRBD2 matches 8 bases. Trimming cost V 3 bases and J 1 base; bases outside gene matches: 14. Germline V gene data show CDR1 as SNHLY and CDR2 as FYNNEI. The CDR3 runs to 19 residues. Here the CDR3 reads CASSDDLAGGRSSYNEQFF. In DNA, the CDR3 is TGTGCCAGCAGTGACGATCTAGCGGGTGGCCGGTCATCCTACAATGAGCAGTTCTTC.

The chain uses TRBV18 and TRBJ2-2; 9 positions agree with TRBD1. The CDR3 is 16 residues long. Germline V CDR1 and CDR2: KGHSH, LQKENI. V shed 4 bases and J 4 bases; nucleotides not matched to a gene: 7. The CDR3 DNA sequence: TGTGCCAGCTCACTGACAGGGGGAACGGGCACCGGGGAGCTGTTTTTT. Its translation is CASSLTGGTGTGELFF.

This sequence joins TRBV4-1 and TRBJ2-3; TRBD1 matches 11 bases. J was trimmed by 3 bases and V by 4 bases; bases with no gene match: 18. The CDR3 totals 20 residues. Germline loops: CDR1 MGHRA, CDR2 YSYEKL. Here the CDR3 reads CASSPKPGQGGSGFTDTQYF. The CDR3 nucleotides read TGCGCCAGCAGCCCAAAACCGGGACAGGGGGGTAGTGGTTTTACAGATACGCAGTATTTT.

The CDR3 bases are TGTGCCAGCAGTTTGTACGGGATCTACGAGCAGTACTTC. This gives the protein CASSLYGIYEQYF. The chain links TRBV27 to TRBJ2-7; D perhaps matches TRBD2 (5 bases). CDR1 is MNHEY and CDR2 is SMNVEV in the germline V gene (reference sequence). V was clipped by 3 bases and J by 3 bases, with 9 bases between them. This CDR3 comprises 13 residues.

In this sample, this clone turned up a few times. The rearrangement uses TRBV30 and TRBJ1-1; weak D call: TRBD1 (5 bases). V lost 3 bases and J lost 2, with 7 bases in between. Looked up from germline, CDR1 is GTSNPN and CDR2 is SVGIG (reference sequence). The CDR3 is 12 amino acids. CDR3 loop: CAWRQGNTEAFF. The CDR3 bases are TGTGCCTGGAGGCAGGGCAACACTGAAGCTTTCTTT.

The chain links TRBV5-1 to TRBJ1-4, with a weak D call TRBD1 (5 bases). This CDR3 is 15 amino acids long. Germline V gives CDR1 SGHRS, CDR2 YFSETQ. V dropped 0 bases and J dropped 10 bases, with 16 bases sitting between them. The CDR3: CASSLEGPVAGKLFF. Here the CDR3 DNA reads TGCGCCAGCAGCTTGGAGGGGCCAGTTGCGGGAAAACTGTTTTTT. Using reference TRBV5-1 and TRBJ1-4 for the parts outside the CDR3, the full variable domain is KAGVTQTPRYLIKTRGQQVTLSCSPISGHRSVSWYQQTPGQGLQFLFEYFSETQRNKGNFPGRFSGRQFSNSRSEMNVSTLELGDSALYLCASSLEGPVAGKLFFGSGTQLSVL.

A few counts support this clone. The rearrangement joins TRBV7-2 to TRBJ2-7; 10 nucleotides line up with TRBD1. Trimming cost V 6 bases and J 5 bases; bases outside gene matches: 13. The CDR3 contains 16 residues. Germline V gene lookup returns CDR1 SGHTA and CDR2 FQGNSA. The CDR3 sequence is CASSGHRDRGFDEQYF. CDR3 nucleotides: TGTGCCAGCAGTGGGCACCGGGACAGGGGATTTGACGAGCAGTACTTC.

V usage is TRBV7-9 and J usage is TRBJ1-1; no firm D call. V was trimmed by 1 base and J by 11 bases, leaving 17 bases between them. The CDR3 spans 14 residues. Germline values: CDR1 SEHNR, CDR2 FQNEAQ (reference sequence). The CDR3: CASSLEKPSPGAFF. The CDR3 DNA follows: TGTGCCAGCAGCTTAGAAAAACCTTCCCCCGGGGCTTTCTTT.

This clone turned up a few times. The chain carries TRBV5-8 and TRBJ1-5; possibly TRBD1 for D (6 bases). The CDR3 loop spans 18 amino acids. Trimming cost V 3 bases and J 0 bases, with 19 bases left between them. Germline V gene data show CDR1 as SGHTS and CDR2 as YDEGEE. The CDR3 loop reads CASSSVRGWTASNQPQHF. CDR3 sequence (DNA): TGTGCCAGCAGCTCCGTGAGGGGATGGACAGCTAGCAATCAGCCCCAGCATTTT.

This sequence joins TRBV18 and TRBJ1-4, with D hard to call. The CDR3 totals 14 residues. The V end was cut by 5 bases, the J end by 10 bases, with 17 bases between. Germline V lookup: CDR1 KGHSH, CDR2 LQKENI. In DNA, the CDR3 is TGTGCCAGCTCAACAACCGACCCTGAGGGAAAACTGTTTTTT. Its translation is CASSTTDPEGKLFF.

The V call is TRBV7-2, the J call TRBJ2-7; 10 nucleotides match TRBD2. This CDR3 is 14 amino acids long. Trimming cost V 3 bases and J 4 bases; bases outside gene matches: 3. The germline V gene has CDR1 SGHTA and CDR2 FQGNSA. Written as DNA, the CDR3 is TGTGCCAGCAGCTTGGTACTAGCGGGGTACGAGCAGTACTTC. It encodes CASSLVLAGYEQYF.

The J gene is TRBJ2-1, the V gene TRBV19; 9 positions agree with TRBD2. Losses at the gene ends were 7 bases for V and 7 bases for J; bases not matched to a gene: 8. The CDR3 has 14 amino acids. The germline V gene encodes CDR1 LNHDA and CDR2 SQIVND (reference sequence). The CDR3 is CASINRAGGNEQFF. For the CDR3, the DNA is TGTGCCAGTATTAATCGGGCGGGAGGGAATGAGCAGTTCTTC.

Here the CDR3 reads CATSRKLGLAGGTSTDTQYF. CDR3 nucleotide sequence: TGTGCCACCAGCAGAAAACTGGGACTAGCGGGAGGGACTAGCACAGATACGCAGTATTTT. The chain employs TRBV15 and TRBJ2-3; 16 bases line up with TRBD2. This CDR3 is built from 20 residues. V gave up 2 bases and J gave up 0 bases; unmatched junction bases: 8. The germline V gene has CDR1 LNHNV and CDR2 YYDKDF (reference sequence).

This chain's CDR3 is CASRRLAGNTGELFF. CDR3 bases: TGTGCCAGCAGGCGACTAGCGGGAAACACCGGGGAGCTGTTTTTT. The chain recombines TRBV6-6 with TRBJ2-2, with TRBD2 matching over 11 bases. The V and J ends lost 6 bases and 2 bases, in that order; junction bases with no gene match: 2. Germline lookup yields CDR1 MNHNY and CDR2 SVGAGI (reference sequence). The CDR3 totals 15 residues.

The gene calls are TRBV19 and TRBJ1-5; weak D call: TRBD1 (6 bases). V shed 1 base and J shed 6 bases, with 13 bases lying between them. CDR1 and CDR2 (germline): LNHDA, SQIVND (reference sequence). The CDR3 is made up of 15 amino acids. CDR3 sequence: CASSIVAQGGQPQHF. CDR3 nucleotide sequence: TGTGCCAGTAGTATAGTCGCACAGGGCGGTCAGCCCCAGCATTTT.

This clone was detected a few times. This chain connects TRBV19 to TRBJ1-1, with a tentative D call TRBD1 (5 bases). The CDR3 totals 17 residues. V was cut by 3 bases and J by 4 bases, with 21 bases left in between. Germline values: CDR1 LNHDA, CDR2 SQIVND (reference sequence). For the CDR3, the DNA is TGTGCCAGTAGTATGATTTTGAGGGAGGGGCCAAGCACTGAAGCTTTCTTT. This sequence encodes CASSMILREGPSTEAFF.

The chain couples TRBV29-1 to TRBJ2-7; 9 nucleotides agree with TRBD2. The CDR3 loop spans 13 amino acids. The germline gives CDR1 SQVTM, CDR2 ANQGSEA. Trimming at V came to 4 bases and at J to 2 bases, leaving 3 bases not matched to a gene. The chain's CDR3 is CSVVGLAPYEQYF. CDR3 DNA sequence: TGCAGCGTTGTTGGACTAGCGCCCTACGAGCAGTACTTC.

The J gene is TRBJ2-5, the V gene TRBV7-3; D is possibly TRBD1 or TRBD2 (6 bases each). The CDR3 spans 16 residues. Trimming pared 1 base from V and 4 bases from J, leaving 16 bases between. Germline CDR1 reads SGHTA; CDR2 reads FQGTGA. CDR3 sequence reads: CASSLKGEVFGETQYF. The CDR3 DNA follows: TGTGCCAGCAGCTTAAAGGGGGAGGTATTCGGAGAGACCCAGTACTTC.

This rearrangement joins TRBV25-1 to TRBJ1-2; a possible D gene is TRBD1 (5 bases). Germline CDR1 is MGHDK and CDR2 is SYGVNS. There are 14 residues in the CDR3. V was trimmed by 6 bases and J by 8 bases, leaving 19 bases between them. In nucleotides, the CDR3 is TGTGCCAGCAGAGCCCCAGGGATCCCTGGCGGCTACACCTTC. Amino acids: CASRAPGIPGGYTF.

The J gene is TRBJ1-4, the V gene TRBV5-6; no firm D call. The V gene lost 0 bases and the J gene lost 0 bases, with 3 bases spanning the gap. The germline gives CDR1 SGHDT, CDR2 YYEEEE. The CDR3 sequence is 14 residues long. The CDR3 spells CASSLAATNEKLFF. CDR3 coding DNA: TGTGCCAGCAGCTTGGCCGCAACTAATGAAAAACTGTTTTTT. The whole variable domain, filled in from reference TRBV5-6 and TRBJ1-4, reads DAGVTQSPTHLIKTRGQQVTLRCSPKSGHDTVSWYQQALGQGPQFIFQYYEEEERQRGNFPDRFSGHQFPNYSSELNVNALLLGDSALYLCASSLAATNEKLFFGSGTQLSVL.

The chain joins TRBV18 to TRBJ2-7; D is possibly TRBD1 or TRBD2 (5 bases each). Trimming took off 6 bases at V and 3 bases at J, with 15 bases between the two ends. CDR1 and CDR2 from the germline V gene are KGHSH and LQKENI. The CDR3 runs to 14 residues. DNA of the CDR3: TGTGCCAGCTCCCCGAAGGGACCGTACTACGAGCAGTACTTC. Its protein is CASSPKGPYYEQYF.

V and J are TRBV2 and TRBJ1-6; 8 bases map to TRBD1. There are 16 residues in the CDR3. Per germline, CDR1 SNHLY and CDR2 FYNNEI. The V gene end was trimmed by 10 bases and the J gene end by 10 bases; junction bases not matched to a gene: 18. DNA of the CDR3: TGTGCCACCAAATCCTCCCTGACAGGGGTACGGTCACCCCTCCACTTT. Protein sequence: CATKSSLTGVRSPLHF.

V gene TRBV30 combines with J gene TRBJ1-2, with a possible D match to TRBD1 (5 bases). Trimming shortened V by 3 bases and J by 0 bases, and 11 bases separated the two germline ends. Germline CDR1 and CDR2: GTSNPN and SVGIG (reference sequence). The CDR3 consists of 14 residues. Written as DNA, the CDR3 is TGTGCCTGGAGAGGGCAGGGAGCTAACTATGGCTACACCTTC. Residues: CAWRGQGANYGYTF.

This clone was observed a handful of times. CDR3 DNA: TGTGCCAGCGCCGAGGGCAGGGTAACCTACGAGCAGTACTTC. This codes for CASAEGRVTYEQYF. The chain joins TRBV6-6 to TRBJ2-7; D tentatively fits TRBD1 or TRBD2 (5 bases each). Germline V gene data show CDR1 as MNHNY and CDR2 as SVGAGI (reference sequence). The CDR3 is 14 amino acids. Trimming pared 8 bases from V and 2 bases from J, leaving 16 bases between.

This rearrangement joins TRBV7-2 to TRBJ2-3, with 10 bases matching TRBD1. The germline V gene encodes CDR1 SGHTA and CDR2 FQGNSA. V lost 5 bases, J lost 2 bases, and 4 bases stayed unmatched. There are 15 residues in the CDR3. This chain's CDR3 is CASSPDRGHTDTQYF. The CDR3 DNA reads TGTGCCAGCAGCCCCGACAGGGGGCACACAGATACGCAGTATTTT.